These 2 T cell receptor beta chains were all obtained from the same sample, sequenced in a study of blood T cell repertoires in COVID-19. Assay: immunoSEQ multiplex PCR; the TCRdb copy retains only in-frame clones and omits some. This repertoire shows hundreds of thousands of clones, 80% to 90% found once; its top ten account for about 8.9%. The specimen was PBMCs or T cells enriched from blood (not recorded which). These receptors were taken from a woman under 30 who had recovered from COVID-19.

J is TRBJ1-4 and V is TRBV4-2, with 8 bases matching TRBD1. The CDR3 contains 14 residues. Germline V lookup: CDR1 LGHNA, CDR2 YNFKEQ. The V and J ends lost 1 base and 7 bases, in that order; junction bases with no gene match: 2. Written as DNA, the CDR3 is TGTGCCAGCAGCCAAGGAGACAGGGGTGAAAAACTGTTTTTT. It translates to CASSQGDRGEKLFF.

The chain is built from TRBV2 and TRBJ1-2; 8 bases line up with TRBD1. CDR1 and CDR2 from the germline V gene are SNHLY and FYNNEI. The CDR3 spans 13 residues. V shed 3 bases and J 7 bases; nucleotides not matched to a gene: 4. Here the CDR3 reads CASSERQGAGYTF. CDR3 bases: TGTGCCAGCAGTGAGAGGCAGGGGGCTGGCTACACCTTC.